Following are 28 T cell receptor beta chains from one sample sequenced in a study of human T cells and chemical hapten exposure. TCRdb re-analysed the RACE reads in MiXCR, keeping a single row per CDR3 protein. The sample carries 350,000 to 450,000 distinct CDR3 sequences, about 5.1% recorded once. Documented time point: pre-sensitization, week 0. Noted treatment: therapeutic diphenylcyclopropenone sensitization with weekly scalp DPC. Specimen: whole blood, collected in connection with sensitization to the hapten diphenylcyclopropenone (DPC). The receptors shown here come from a woman aged 50 to 65 with alopecia areata. Some clones in this sample may be carry-over from other donors' samples.

A word on this clonotype: At one end, the junction sequence differs from germline, possibly due to a read error. The chain couples TRBV7-8 to TRBJ2-1, with TRBD2 matching over 8 bases. Germline V gene data show CDR1 as SGHVS and CDR2 as FQNEAQ. This CDR3 contains 16 residues. CDR3 loop: CTSTPERLARSNEQFF. CDR3 sequence (DNA): TGTACCAGCACCCCCGAGAGACTAGCGAGATCCAATGAGCAGTTCTTC.

The CDR3 bases are TGTGCCAGCAGCGCAGGGGGCCTCAACACTGAAGCTTTCTTT. Its translation is CASSAGGLNTEAFF. This sequence joins TRBV4-2 and TRBJ1-1; 8 bases agree with TRBD1. The V and J ends lost 5 bases and 2 bases, in that order; junction bases with no gene match: 4. Looked up from germline, CDR1 is LGHNA and CDR2 is YNFKEQ. The CDR3 totals 14 residues.

The sample holds a few counts of this clonotype. This chain links TRBV20-1 with TRBJ1-2, with D perhaps matching TRBD1 (6 bases). CDR1 and CDR2 (germline): DFQATT, SNEGSKA (reference sequence). This CDR3 is 14 amino acids long. V was cut by 6 bases and J by 8 bases, with 22 bases left in between. The CDR3 nucleotides read TGCAGTGCCCAACCTTCGGCGGGGGCTCGAGGCTACACCTTC. The encoded protein is CSAQPSAGARGYTF.

As regards this clonotype: Being one base from a much bigger clone, this may be a read error. The chain carries TRBV11-2 and TRBJ1-4; D gene uncertain. Per germline, CDR1 SGHAT and CDR2 FQNNGV. There are 15 residues in the CDR3. The CDR3 loop reads CASILGGGANEKLFF. The CDR3 DNA reads as TGTGCCAGCATCTTAGGAGGTGGAGCTAATGAAAAACTGTTTTTT. The entire variable domain, with the rest obtained from reference TRBV11-2 and TRBJ1-4, is as follows: EAGVAQSPRYKIIEKRQSVAFWCNPISGHATLYWYQQILGQGPKLLIQFQNNGVVDDSQLPKDRFSAERLKGVDSTLKIQPAKLEDSAVYLCASILGGGANEKLFFGSGTQLSVL.

This clonotype was seen only a few times. J is TRBJ1-6 and V is TRBV9; D remains unclear. Per the germline V gene, CDR1 is SGDLS and CDR2 is YYNGEE. V was trimmed by 0 bases and J by 9 bases, leaving 7 bases between them. The CDR3 sequence is 13 residues long. The CDR3 DNA sequence: TGTGCCAGCAGCGTAGCCCGGGTTTCACCCCTCCACTTT. Protein: CASSVARVSPLHF.

The chain links TRBV3-1 to TRBJ1-1; D not certain. The CDR3 totals 11 residues. Germline loops: CDR1 LGHDT, CDR2 YNNKEL (reference sequence). V was clipped by 4 bases and J by 10 bases, with 10 bases between them. The CDR3 spells CASSRNAGAFF. DNA for the CDR3: TGTGCCAGCAGCCGTAACGCTGGAGCTTTCTTT.

This clonotype was counted at least ten times. The rearrangement links TRBV28 to TRBJ2-5, with unresolved D. V gave up 3 bases and J gave up 4 bases, with 18 bases separating them. This CDR3 region has 16 residues. Germline V gives CDR1 MDHEN, CDR2 SYDVKM. CDR3 bases: TGTGCCAGCAGTTTTCCCCCCCGTCTAGAAGGAGAGACCCAGTACTTC. This sequence encodes CASSFPPRLEGETQYF.

This clonotype was seen many times. V and J are TRBV6-2 or TRBV6-3 and TRBJ2-5; D is possibly TRBD1 (5 bases). This CDR3 contains 13 residues. With 2 bases removed from V and 10 bases from J, the gap between germline ends came to 14 bases. CDR1 is MNHEY, CDR2 SVGEGT, per germline. The CDR3 is CASSYGPPRDQYF. CDR3 DNA: TGTGCCAGCAGTTACGGGCCTCCCAGGGACCAGTACTTC.

The chain is built from TRBV7-2 and TRBJ1-5; D is perhaps TRBD1 (5 bases). The CDR3 consists of 15 residues. Germline lookup yields CDR1 SGHTA and CDR2 FQGNSA. V was cut by 2 bases and J by 5 bases, with 13 bases left in between. CDR3: CASSLWAGQDQPQHF. DNA of the CDR3: TGTGCCAGCAGCTTATGGGCAGGGCAGGATCAGCCCCAGCATTTT.

This clonotype turned up a few times. This chain uses TRBV20-1 with TRBJ1-5; D call uncertain. Trimming removed 4 bases at V and 3 bases at J, with 16 bases between. From germline, CDR1 is DFQATT and CDR2 SNEGSKA (reference sequence). The CDR3 runs 15 residues. The CDR3 loop reads CSATNFDWYNQPQHF. The CDR3 region has the DNA TGCAGTGCTACCAATTTCGATTGGTACAATCAGCCCCAGCATTTT.

The chain couples TRBV6-6 to TRBJ1-5, with a tentative D call TRBD1 (5 bases). V gave up 6 bases and J gave up 0 bases, with 18 bases separating them. The CDR3 runs to 17 residues. Germline assignment: CDR1 MNHNY and CDR2 SVGAGI (reference sequence). As DNA, the CDR3 is TGTGCCAGCAGGCACCCGGGTAAAGGGGATAGCAATCAGCCCCAGCATTTT. Translation gives CASRHPGKGDSNQPQHF.

This clonotype was recorded many times. This rearrangement joins TRBV11-2 to TRBJ2-7; D call uncertain. The CDR3 totals 11 residues. V was pared by 5 bases and J by 9 bases, with 11 bases between. Germline CDR1 and CDR2: SGHAT and FQNNGV. The CDR3 loop reads CASSQDAVQYF. CDR3 DNA sequence: TGTGCCAGCAGCCAGGATGCTGTGCAGTACTTC.

This clonotype was seen at least ten times. The chain is built from TRBV27 and TRBJ2-5, with 7 bases lining up with TRBD1. Trimming at V came to 5 bases and at J to 1 base, leaving 4 bases not matched to a gene. The germline gives CDR1 MNHEY, CDR2 SMNVEV (reference sequence). This CDR3 is 14 amino acids long. This chain's CDR3 is CASSQGTAQETQYF. CDR3 coding DNA: TGTGCCAGCAGTCAAGGGACAGCCCAAGAGACCCAGTACTTC.

This clonotype was seen more than once but under ten times. CDR3 sequence reads: CASALTGAEAFF. The DNA of the CDR3 is TGTGCCAGCGCCTTAACAGGGGCTGAAGCTTTCTTT. The V and J genes are TRBV6-5 and TRBJ1-1; 7 positions match TRBD1. Trimming cost V 8 bases and J 6 bases; bases outside gene matches: 6. CDR3 length equals 12 residues. The germline CDR1 and CDR2 sequences are MNHEY and SVGAGI.

This clonotype was counted many times. V and J are TRBV5-1 and TRBJ2-4; 12 positions agree with TRBD2. Germline CDR1 reads SGHRS; CDR2 reads YFSETQ. V was clipped by 4 bases and J by 3 bases; unmatched bases: 5. The length of the CDR3 is 16 residues. The CDR3 DNA follows: TGCGCCAGCAGCCCAGGACTAGCGGGGATCAAAAACATTCAGTACTTC. Translated, it gives CASSPGLAGIKNIQYF.

This clonotype was counted a few times. This chain connects TRBV5-4 to TRBJ1-2, with D unclear. Germline V gene data show CDR1 as SGHNT and CDR2 as YYREEE (reference sequence). V lost 4 bases, J lost 8 bases, and 18 bases lay in between. The CDR3 loop spans 14 amino acids. The CDR3 DNA follows: TGTGCCAGCAGCCAAATAGGGTCCGTGGGAGGCTACACCTTC. Translated, it gives CASSQIGSVGGYTF.

This clonotype was seen ten or more times. The chain is built from TRBV6-5 and TRBJ1-5, with D maybe TRBD1 (6 bases). Germline assignment: CDR1 MNHEY and CDR2 SVGAGI. The CDR3 covers 15 residues. V was clipped by 6 bases and J by 0 bases, with 12 bases between them. The DNA for the CDR3 is TGTGCCAGCAGAAACAGGGTCTATAGCAATCAGCCCCAGCATTTT. Its protein is CASRNRVYSNQPQHF.

In its sample, this clonotype was seen many times. V is TRBV29-1 and J is TRBJ1-1; 10 bases agree with TRBD1. CDR3 length equals 16 residues. CDR1 and CDR2 from the germline V gene are SQVTM and ANQGSEA. J was trimmed by 4 bases and V by 0 bases; bases with no gene match: 8. The CDR3 DNA is TGCAGCGTTGAAGAAGGTGGGACAGGGGCCCTCACTGAAGCTTTCTTT. It codes for CSVEEGGTGALTEAFF.

This clonotype was observed at least ten times. The rearrangement uses TRBV29-1 and TRBJ2-1, with 8 bases that match TRBD2. The germline CDR1 and CDR2 sequences are SQVTM and ANQGSEA. The CDR3 length is 16 residues. Losses at the gene ends were 4 bases for V and 0 bases for J; bases not matched to a gene: 8. Written as DNA, the CDR3 is TGCAGCGTTGTCGGCCTAGCGGGCCCCTCCTACAATGAGCAGTTCTTC. Protein: CSVVGLAGPSYNEQFF.

This clonotype occurred many times. The chain employs TRBV30 and TRBJ2-1; D may be TRBD1 (6 bases). Germline lookup yields CDR1 GTSNPN and CDR2 SVGIG (reference sequence). This CDR3 has 17 amino acids. The germline V and J ends were trimmed by 4 bases and 6 bases, with 25 bases remaining between them. DNA of the CDR3: TGTGCCTGGAATACATCACCGTGGGACAAAATATCCAATGAGCAGTTCTTC. Its protein is CAWNTSPWDKISNEQFF.

The table lists this clonotype with many counts. The genes are TRBV27 and TRBJ2-7; the D gene is possibly TRBD2 (7 bases). This CDR3 spans 15 amino acids. Germline V CDR1 and CDR2: MNHEY, SMNVEV (reference sequence). With 4 bases removed from V and 6 bases from J, the gap between germline ends came to 19 bases. CDR3 sequence reads: CASSSNREGFVEQYF. The CDR3 DNA reads as TGTGCCAGCAGTTCTAACAGGGAGGGTTTCGTCGAGCAGTACTTC.

There are a few counts of this clonotype. The gene calls are TRBV29-1 and TRBJ1-2; no clear D gene. The CDR3 is made up of 14 amino acids. V lost 4 bases and J lost 4, with 16 bases in between. Germline-derived CDR1 and CDR2 are SQVTM and ANQGSEA. The CDR3 region has the DNA TGCAGCGTTGGGGTCGGCGGGATCAGCTATGGCTACACCTTC. Translating gives CSVGVGGISYGYTF.

The V and J genes are TRBV12-3 or TRBV12-4 and TRBJ1-1, with D tentatively TRBD1 (5 bases). The V end was cut by 4 bases, the J end by 11 bases, with 11 bases between. The CDR3 is made up of 11 amino acids. The CDR3 here is CASSWGSVAFF. DNA of the CDR3: TGTGCCAGCAGTTGGGGCAGCGTCGCTTTCTTT.

The rearrangement uses TRBV4-2 and TRBJ2-4, with no clear D. Germline CDR1 and CDR2: LGHNA and YNFKEQ. V shed 0 bases and J shed 9 bases, with 9 bases lying between them. CDR3 length: 13 residues. CDR3 protein: CASSQDKVGIQYF. The DNA for the CDR3 is TGTGCCAGCAGCCAAGATAAGGTGGGCATTCAGTACTTC.

This clonotype was detected many times. The chain employs TRBV28 and TRBJ2-1; possibly TRBD2 for D (7 bases). Germline V lookup: CDR1 MDHEN, CDR2 SYDVKM. V was shortened by 10 bases and J by 4 bases, with 17 bases between the two germline ends. This CDR3 spans 14 amino acids. The CDR3 bases are TGTGCCATAAAGGGAGGGGGGTATTACAATGAGCAGTTCTTC. This sequence encodes CAIKGGGYYNEQFF.

CDR3 DNA sequence: TGTGCCAGCGGGGCAGGGGTGTACGAGCAGTACTTC. Encoded protein: CASGAGVYEQYF. This chain connects TRBV2 to TRBJ2-7; tentative D call: TRBD1 (6 bases). Germline assignment: CDR1 SNHLY and CDR2 FYNNEI. CDR3 length equals 12 residues. The V and J ends lost 8 bases and 4 bases respectively, with 12 bases between them.

The rearrangement joins TRBV9 to TRBJ1-1, with D unclear. CDR1 is SGDLS, CDR2 YYNGEE, per germline. V was clipped by 4 bases and J by 0 bases, with 7 bases between them. This CDR3 has 13 residues. CDR3 loop: CASSFTLNTEAFF. The CDR3, as DNA: TGTGCCAGCAGCTTCACCCTGAACACTGAAGCTTTCTTT.

This clonotype was counted at least ten times. The gene calls are TRBV2 and TRBJ2-3; TRBD2 agrees at 8 bases. The CDR3 has 14 residues. The trim removed 5 bases at V and 3 bases at J, leaving 4 bases unmatched. From germline, CDR1 is SNHLY and CDR2 FYNNEI. CDR3 sequence reads: CASSNSGVTDTQYF. CDR3 bases: TGTGCCAGCAGTAATAGCGGGGTAACAGATACGCAGTATTTT.